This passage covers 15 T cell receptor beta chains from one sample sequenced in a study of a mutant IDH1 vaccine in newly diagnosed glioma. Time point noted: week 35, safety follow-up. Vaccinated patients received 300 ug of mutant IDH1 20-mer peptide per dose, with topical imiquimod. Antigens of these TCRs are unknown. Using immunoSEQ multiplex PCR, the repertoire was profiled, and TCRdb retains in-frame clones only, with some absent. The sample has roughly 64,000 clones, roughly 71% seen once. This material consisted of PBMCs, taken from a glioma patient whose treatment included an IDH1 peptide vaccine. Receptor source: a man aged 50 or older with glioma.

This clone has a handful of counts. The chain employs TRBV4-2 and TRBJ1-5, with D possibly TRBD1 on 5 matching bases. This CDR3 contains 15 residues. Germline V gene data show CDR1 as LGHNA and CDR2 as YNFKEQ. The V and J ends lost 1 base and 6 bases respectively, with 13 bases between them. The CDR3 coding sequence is TGTGCCAGCAGCCAAGTACGGCAGGGTGTTCAGCCCCAGCATTTT. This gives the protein CASSQVRQGVQPQHF.

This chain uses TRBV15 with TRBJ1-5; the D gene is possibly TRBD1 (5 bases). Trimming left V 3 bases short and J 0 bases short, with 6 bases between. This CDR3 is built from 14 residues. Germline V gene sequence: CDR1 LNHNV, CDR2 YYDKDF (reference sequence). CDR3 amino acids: CATSRQGSNQPQHF. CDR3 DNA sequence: TGTGCCACCAGCAGGCAGGGTAGCAATCAGCCCCAGCATTTT. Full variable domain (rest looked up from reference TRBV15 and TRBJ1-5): DAMVIQNPRYQVTQFGKPVTLSCSQTLNHNVMYWYQQKSSQAPKLLFHYYDKDFNNEADTPDNFQSRRPNTSFCFLDIRSPGLGDTAMYLCATSRQGSNQPQHFGDGTRLSIL.

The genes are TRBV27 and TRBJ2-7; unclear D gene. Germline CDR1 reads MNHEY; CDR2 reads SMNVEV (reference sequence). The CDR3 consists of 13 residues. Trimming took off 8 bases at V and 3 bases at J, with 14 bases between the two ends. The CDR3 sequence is CASAGVVDYEQYF. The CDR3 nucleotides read TGTGCCAGCGCAGGCGTGGTAGACTACGAGCAGTACTTC.

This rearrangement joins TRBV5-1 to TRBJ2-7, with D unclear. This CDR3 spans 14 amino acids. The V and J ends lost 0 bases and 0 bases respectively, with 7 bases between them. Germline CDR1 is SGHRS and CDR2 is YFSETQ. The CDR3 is CASSLDSLSYEQYF. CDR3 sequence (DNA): TGCGCCAGCAGCTTGGACAGTCTCTCCTACGAGCAGTACTTC.

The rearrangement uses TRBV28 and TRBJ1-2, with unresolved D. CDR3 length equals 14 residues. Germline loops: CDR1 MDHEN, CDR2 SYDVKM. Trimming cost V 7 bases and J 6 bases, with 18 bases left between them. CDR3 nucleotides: TGTGCCAGCACCCGGGAACAGTCCATCGATGGCTACACCTTC. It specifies CASTREQSIDGYTF.

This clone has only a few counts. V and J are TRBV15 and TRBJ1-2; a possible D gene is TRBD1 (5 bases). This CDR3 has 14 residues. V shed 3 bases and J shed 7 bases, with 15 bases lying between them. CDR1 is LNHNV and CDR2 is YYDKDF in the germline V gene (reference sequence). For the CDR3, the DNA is TGTGCCACCAGCAGCACCGAGGGGTTAGTTGGCTACACCTTC. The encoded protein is CATSSTEGLVGYTF.

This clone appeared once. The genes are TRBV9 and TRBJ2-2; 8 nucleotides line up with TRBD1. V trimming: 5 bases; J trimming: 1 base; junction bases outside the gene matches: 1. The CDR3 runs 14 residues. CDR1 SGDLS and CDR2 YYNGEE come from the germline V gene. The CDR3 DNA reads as TGTGCCAGCAGTGGGACAGGGAACACCGGGGAGCTGTTTTTT. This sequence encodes CASSGTGNTGELFF. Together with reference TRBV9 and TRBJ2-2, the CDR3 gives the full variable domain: DSGVTQTPKHLITATGQRVTLRCSPRSGDLSVYWYQQSLDQGLQFLIQYYNGEERAKGNILERFSAQQFPDLHSELNLSSLELGDSALYFCASSGTGNTGELFFGEGSRLTVL.

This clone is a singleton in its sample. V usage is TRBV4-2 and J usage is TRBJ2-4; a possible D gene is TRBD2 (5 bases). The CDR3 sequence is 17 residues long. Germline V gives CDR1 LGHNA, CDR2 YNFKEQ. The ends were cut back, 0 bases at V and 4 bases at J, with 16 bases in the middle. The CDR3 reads CASSQESSWYPKNIQYF. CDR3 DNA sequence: TGTGCCAGCAGCCAAGAGTCTAGCTGGTACCCAAAAAACATTCAGTACTTC.

CDR3 in DNA: TGTGCCAGCAGCTCCCAAATCGGCGGGGGGGCCCCCGGGGAGCTGTTTTTT. Protein product: CASSSQIGGGAPGELFF. The V and J genes are TRBV5-4 and TRBJ2-2, with 9 bases identical to TRBD2. The CDR3 spans 17 residues. Losses at the gene ends were 3 bases for V and 6 bases for J; bases not matched to a gene: 12. CDR1 and CDR2 (germline): SGHNT, YYREEE (reference sequence).

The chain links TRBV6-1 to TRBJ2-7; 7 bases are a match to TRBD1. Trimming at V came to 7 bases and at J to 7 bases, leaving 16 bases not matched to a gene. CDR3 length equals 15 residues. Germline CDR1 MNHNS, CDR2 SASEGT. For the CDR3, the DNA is TGTGCCAGCAAGTTACAGGGGCCCCTTCGTTATGAGCAGTACTTC. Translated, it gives CASKLQGPLRYEQYF.

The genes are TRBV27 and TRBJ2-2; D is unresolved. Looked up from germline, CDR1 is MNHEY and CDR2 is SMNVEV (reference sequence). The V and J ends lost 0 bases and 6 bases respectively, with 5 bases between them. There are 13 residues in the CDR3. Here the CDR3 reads CASSLSGSGELFF. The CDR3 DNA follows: TGTGCCAGCAGTTTATCCGGTTCCGGGGAGCTGTTTTTT.

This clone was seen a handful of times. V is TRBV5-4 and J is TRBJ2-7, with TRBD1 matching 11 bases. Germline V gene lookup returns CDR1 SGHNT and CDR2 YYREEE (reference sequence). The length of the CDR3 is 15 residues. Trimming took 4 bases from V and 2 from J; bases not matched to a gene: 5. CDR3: CASSRGGQGAYEQYF. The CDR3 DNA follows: TGTGCCAGCAGCCGCGGGGGACAGGGGGCCTACGAGCAGTACTTC.

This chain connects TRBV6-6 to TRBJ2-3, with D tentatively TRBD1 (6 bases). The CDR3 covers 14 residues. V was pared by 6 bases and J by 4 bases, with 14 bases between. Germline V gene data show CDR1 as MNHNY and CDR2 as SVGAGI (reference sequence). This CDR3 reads CASRTGTGSDTQYF. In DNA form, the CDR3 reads TGTGCCAGCAGAACAGGGACGGGGTCAGATACGCAGTATTTT.

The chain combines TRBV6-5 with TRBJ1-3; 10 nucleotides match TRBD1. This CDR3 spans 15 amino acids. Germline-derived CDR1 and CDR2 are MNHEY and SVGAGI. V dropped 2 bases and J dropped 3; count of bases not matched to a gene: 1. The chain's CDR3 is CASSYGTGVGNTIYF. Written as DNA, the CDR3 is TGTGCCAGCAGTTACGGGACAGGGGTTGGAAACACCATATATTTT.

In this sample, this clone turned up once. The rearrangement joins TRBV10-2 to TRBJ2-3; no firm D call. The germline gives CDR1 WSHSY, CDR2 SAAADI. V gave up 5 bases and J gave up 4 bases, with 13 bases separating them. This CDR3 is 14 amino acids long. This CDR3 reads CASSFRNLADTQYF. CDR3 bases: TGCGCCAGCAGTTTCCGGAACTTAGCAGATACGCAGTATTTT.